Below, 21 T cell receptor beta chains from the same sample are listed, as sequenced in a study of T cell responses to AZD1222 COVID-19 vaccine. Measured with immunoSEQ multiplex PCR; TCRdb has only the in-frame clones, and not every one. This table has roughly 110,000 clones, about nine tenths appearing once. Sample: peripheral blood, taken 28 days after the second AZD1222 dose. Receptor source: an adult who received the AZD1222 COVID-19 vaccine.

The chain employs TRBV7-8 and TRBJ1-4; D perhaps matches TRBD1 (5 bases). The CDR3 has 12 residues. Per the germline V gene, CDR1 is SGHVS and CDR2 is FQNEAQ. V was trimmed by 7 bases and J by 8 bases, leaving 11 bases between them. The CDR3 coding sequence is TGTGCCAGCATTGGCGGGGGGGAAAAACTGTTTTTT. Its translation is CASIGGGEKLFF. The whole variable domain, filled in from reference TRBV7-8 and TRBJ1-4, reads GAGVSQSPRYKVAKRGQDVALRCDPISGHVSLFWYQQALGQGPEFLTYFQNEAQLDKSGLPSDRFFAERPEGSVSTLKIQRTQQEDSAVYLCASIGGGEKLFFGSGTQLSVL.

The table lists this clone with a count of one. The chain links TRBV6-2 or TRBV6-3 to TRBJ1-2; maybe TRBD1 (6 bases). Per germline, CDR1 MNHEY and CDR2 SVGEGT. V lost 2 bases and J 4 bases, leaving 17 bases between the germline ends. This CDR3 spans 16 amino acids. The CDR3 DNA reads TGTGCCAGCAGTTACATGGTCGGAACAGGGCCCTATGGCTACACCTTC. The encoded protein is CASSYMVGTGPYGYTF.

V is TRBV30 and J is TRBJ1-3; possibly TRBD1 for D (6 bases). The germline V gene has CDR1 GTSNPN and CDR2 SVGIG (reference sequence). This CDR3 has 15 residues. Trimming removed 0 bases at V and 4 bases at J, with 13 bases between. CDR3 nucleotide sequence: TGTGCCTGGAGTGTAGACTGGGACAAAGGAAACACCATATATTTT. Its translation: CAWSVDWDKGNTIYF.

This chain joins TRBV4-2 and TRBJ1-2; D is uncertain. Germline V gene lookup returns CDR1 LGHNA and CDR2 YNFKEQ. The CDR3 is made up of 14 amino acids. V was clipped by 0 bases and J by 3 bases, with 8 bases between them. The CDR3 here is CASSQDPGDYGYTF. The CDR3 DNA sequence: TGTGCCAGCAGCCAAGACCCTGGGGACTATGGCTACACCTTC.

This clone showed up just once. V gene TRBV13 combines with J gene TRBJ1-4, with D hard to call. V lost 5 bases, J lost 2 bases, and 12 bases lay in between. The CDR3 has 15 residues. Germline V gene sequence: CDR1 PRHDT, CDR2 FYEKMQ (reference sequence). In DNA, the CDR3 is TGTGCCAGCAGCACACATTCCAGGACTAATGAAAAACTGTTTTTT. It encodes CASSTHSRTNEKLFF.

V usage is TRBV3-1 (or the pseudogene TRBV3-2) and J usage is TRBJ2-3; D is ambiguous. Deletions cut 2 bases from V and 2 bases from J, with 11 bases between. Germline lookup yields CDR1 LGHDT and CDR2 YNNKEL (reference sequence). The CDR3 loop spans 15 amino acids. CDR3 region: CASSQLAAPTDTQYF. The CDR3 nucleotides are TGTGCCAGCAGCCAATTGGCGGCCCCCACAGATACGCAGTATTTT.

The V and J genes are TRBV6-1 and TRBJ1-1; D gene unclear. The V gene lost 1 base and the J gene lost 5 bases, with 8 bases spanning the gap. Per the germline V gene, CDR1 is MNHNS and CDR2 is SASEGT. The CDR3 has 13 residues. The CDR3: CASSEDRETEAFF. The CDR3, as DNA: TGTGCCAGCAGTGAAGATAGGGAGACTGAAGCTTTCTTT.

This chain links TRBV19 with TRBJ2-5, with D maybe TRBD1 (6 bases). Germline CDR1 is LNHDA and CDR2 is SQIVND (reference sequence). The CDR3 totals 16 residues. The V end lost 5 bases, the J end lost 0 bases, and 16 bases lay between the germline ends. CDR3: CASSSRTDPYQETQYF. DNA for the CDR3: TGTGCCAGTAGTTCGAGGACAGACCCGTACCAAGAGACCCAGTACTTC.

The chain carries TRBV28 and TRBJ2-7; the D is unclear. The CDR3 sequence is 13 residues long. V was trimmed by 1 base and J by 0 bases, leaving 4 bases between them. The germline V gene has CDR1 MDHEN and CDR2 SYDVKM. The CDR3, as DNA: TGTGCCAGCAGTTTATCCCTCTCCTACGAGCAGTACTTC. It yields the protein CASSLSLSYEQYF.

This clone was picked up one time. The chain couples TRBV4-2 to TRBJ2-5, with 8 bases that match TRBD2. V dropped 1 base and J dropped 5; count of bases not matched to a gene: 3. This CDR3 is 14 amino acids long. CDR1 and CDR2 from the germline V gene are LGHNA and YNFKEQ. CDR3 sequence reads: CASSQAGGRETQYF. The CDR3 bases are TGTGCCAGCAGCCAAGCGGGGGGGCGGGAGACCCAGTACTTC.

J is TRBJ2-7 and V is TRBV2; no firm D call. Germline CDR1 SNHLY, CDR2 FYNNEI. The length of the CDR3 is 12 residues. The germline V and J ends were trimmed by 7 bases and 2 bases, with 9 bases remaining between them. The CDR3: CASNPGTYEQYF. Written as DNA, the CDR3 is TGTGCCAGCAACCCAGGCACCTACGAGCAGTACTTC.

This chain links TRBV7-9 with TRBJ2-2; D unresolved. This CDR3 has 13 amino acids. V lost 7 bases and J lost 6, with 12 bases in between. Germline V lookup: CDR1 SEHNR, CDR2 FQNEAQ (reference sequence). CDR3 DNA sequence: TGTGCCAGCACCCCGGACCGGGCCGGGGAGCTGTTTTTT. This codes for CASTPDRAGELFF.

In nucleotides, the CDR3 is TGTGCCAGCAGTCGGGACCGACGCTACGAGCAGTACTTC. Translation gives CASSRDRRYEQYF. The J gene is TRBJ2-7, the V gene TRBV6-5; tentatively, D is TRBD1 or TRBD2 (5 bases each). The length of the CDR3 is 13 residues. Per germline, CDR1 MNHEY and CDR2 SVGAGI. V was pared by 5 bases and J by 3 bases, with 11 bases between.

The CDR3 region has the DNA TGTGCCAGCAGCTTTGGGGACAGGGGACGTCAGCCCCAGCATTTT. As protein: CASSFGDRGRQPQHF. The chain has TRBV7-8 and TRBJ1-5, with TRBD1 matching 10 bases. The CDR3 length is 15 residues. J was trimmed by 6 bases and V by 3 bases; bases with no gene match: 5. The germline CDR1 and CDR2 sequences are SGHVS and FQNEAQ.

The chain uses TRBV2 and TRBJ1-1, with D perhaps TRBD1 (5 bases). The V end lost 8 bases, the J end lost 1 base, and 11 bases lay between the germline ends. The CDR3 has 13 amino acids. The germline CDR1 and CDR2 sequences are SNHLY and FYNNEI. This chain's CDR3 is CASRGRKNTEAFF. CDR3 nucleotide sequence: TGTGCCAGCCGGGGGAGGAAGAACACTGAAGCTTTCTTT.

The chain carries TRBV7-3 and TRBJ1-1; no clear D gene. This CDR3 is 13 amino acids long. The V end was cut by 4 bases, the J end by 2 bases, with 8 bases between. CDR1 is SGHTA, CDR2 FQGTGA, per germline. The CDR3 region is CASSSQPNTEAFF. For the CDR3, the DNA is TGTGCCAGCAGCTCGCAACCCAACACTGAAGCTTTCTTT.

This clone was observed once. The chain uses TRBV2 and TRBJ2-7, with D possibly matching TRBD2 (6 bases). The CDR3 loop spans 14 amino acids. Trimming pared 6 bases from V and 2 bases from J, leaving 14 bases between. The V gene's germline CDR1 is SNHLY and CDR2 FYNNEI. This chain's CDR3 is CASSPGLTPYEQYF. CDR3 sequence (DNA): TGTGCCAGCAGCCCGGGACTGACTCCCTACGAGCAGTACTTC.

Written as DNA, the CDR3 is TGTGCCAGCGGAGGACCAAAGTATGGAGTCAATCAGCCCCAGCATTTT. Encoded protein: CASGGPKYGVNQPQHF. The gene calls are TRBV14 and TRBJ1-5; D is unresolved. Trimming pared 8 bases from V and 3 bases from J, leaving 20 bases between. The CDR3 loop spans 16 amino acids. Germline assignment: CDR1 SGHDN and CDR2 FVKESK. Full variable domain (rest looked up from reference TRBV14 and TRBJ1-5): EAGVTQFPSHSVIEKGQTVTLRCDPISGHDNLYWYRRVMGKEIKFLLHFVKESKQDESGMPNNRFLAERTGGTYSTLKVQPAELEDSGVYFCASGGPKYGVNQPQHFGDGTRLSIL.

The table lists this clone with a count of one. The J gene is TRBJ1-3, the V gene TRBV11-2, with D hard to call. Trimming left V 0 bases short and J 4 bases short, with 4 bases between. Germline V gives CDR1 SGHAT, CDR2 FQNNGV. This CDR3 is 13 amino acids long. The CDR3, as DNA: TGTGCCAGCAGCTTAGACTTGGGAAACACCATATATTTT. This gives the protein CASSLDLGNTIYF. The whole variable domain, remainder taken from reference TRBV11-2 and TRBJ1-3, is EAGVAQSPRYKIIEKRQSVAFWCNPISGHATLYWYQQILGQGPKLLIQFQNNGVVDDSQLPKDRFSAERLKGVDSTLKIQPAKLEDSAVYLCASSLDLGNTIYFGEGSWLTVV.

The J gene is TRBJ2-7, the V gene TRBV15; no definite D call. Germline loops: CDR1 LNHNV, CDR2 YYDKDF (reference sequence). The V end was cut by 0 bases, the J end by 3 bases, with 12 bases between. This CDR3 region has 15 residues. The CDR3 region is CATSRDGRSSYEQYF. DNA for the CDR3: TGTGCCACCAGCAGAGATGGCAGGTCTAGCTACGAGCAGTACTTC. Together with reference TRBV15 and TRBJ2-7, the CDR3 gives the full variable domain: DAMVIQNPRYQVTQFGKPVTLSCSQTLNHNVMYWYQQKSSQAPKLLFHYYDKDFNNEADTPDNFQSRRPNTSFCFLDIRSPGLGDTAMYLCATSRDGRSSYEQYFGPGTRLTVT.

The rearrangement joins TRBV2 to TRBJ1-5, with D uncertain. V shed 10 bases and J shed 4 bases, with 14 bases lying between them. The germline V gene encodes CDR1 SNHLY and CDR2 FYNNEI. There are 13 residues in the CDR3. CDR3 protein: CATSRSENQPQHF. The CDR3 DNA follows: TGTGCCACCTCCAGGTCAGAAAATCAGCCCCAGCATTTT. Together with reference TRBV2 and TRBJ1-5, the CDR3 gives the full variable domain: EPEVTQTPSHQVTQMGQEVILRCVPISNHLYFYWYRQILGQKVEFLVSFYNNEISEKSEIFDDQFSVERPDGSNFTLKIRSTKLEDSAMYFCATSRSENQPQHFGDGTRLSIL.